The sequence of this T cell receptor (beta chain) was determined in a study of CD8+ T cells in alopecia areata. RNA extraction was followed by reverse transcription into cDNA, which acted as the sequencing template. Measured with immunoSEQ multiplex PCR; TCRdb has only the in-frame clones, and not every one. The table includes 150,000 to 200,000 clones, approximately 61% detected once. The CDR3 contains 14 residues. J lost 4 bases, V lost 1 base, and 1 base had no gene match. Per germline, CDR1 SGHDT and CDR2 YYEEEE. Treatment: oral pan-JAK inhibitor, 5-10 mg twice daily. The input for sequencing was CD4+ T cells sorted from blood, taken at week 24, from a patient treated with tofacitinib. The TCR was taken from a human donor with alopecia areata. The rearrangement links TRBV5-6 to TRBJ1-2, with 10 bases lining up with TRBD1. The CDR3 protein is CASSLRTGGYGYTF. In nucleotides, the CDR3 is TGTGCCAGCAGCTTGAGGACAGGGGGCTATGGCTACACCTTC.